This T cell receptor (beta chain) was sequenced during a study of blood T cell dynamics during melanoma immunotherapy. Study background: Patients with metastatic melanoma got pembrolizumab or nivolumab-ipilimumab as first-line care. Findings of the study overall: PBMC repertoires of eventual disease-control patients split at W3 into clonality or diversity gains.

The ends lost 1 base at V and 8 bases at J; junction bases unmatched: 7. The CDR3 has 15 amino acids. CDR1 MNHNS and CDR2 SASEGT come from the germline V gene. Note on this clone: Its specificity is unknown.

Every bulk PBMC sample received the same 350 ng of DNA. The repertoire was sequenced with immunoSEQ multiplex PCR; TCRdb's copy has only in-frame clones and lacks some. The table lists several thousand clones, about 85% of them singletons. The sample's time point: week 3, after first cycle of checkpoint inhibitor. Patients had no prior systemic cancer treatment, immunosuppressants or other active cancers. V gene TRBV6-1 combines with J gene TRBJ2-1, with 8 positions matching TRBD2. Source: blood, taken from a patient treated with checkpoint blockade. This receptor was identified in a human donor with melanoma. The CDR3: CASSEDPSGRDEQFF. The CDR3 DNA sequence: TGTGCCAGCAGTGAAGACCCTAGCGGGCGAGATGAGCAGTTCTTC.